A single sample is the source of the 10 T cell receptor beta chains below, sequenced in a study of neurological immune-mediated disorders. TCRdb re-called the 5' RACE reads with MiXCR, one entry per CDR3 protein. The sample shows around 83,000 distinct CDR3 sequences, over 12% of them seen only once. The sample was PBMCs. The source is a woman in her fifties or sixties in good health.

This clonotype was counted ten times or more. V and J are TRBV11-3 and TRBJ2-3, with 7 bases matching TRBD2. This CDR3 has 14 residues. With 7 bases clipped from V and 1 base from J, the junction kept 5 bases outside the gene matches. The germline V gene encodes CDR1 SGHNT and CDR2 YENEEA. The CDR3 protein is CASKLAGGTDTQYF. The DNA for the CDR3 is TGTGCCAGCAAATTGGCGGGAGGCACAGATACGCAGTATTTT.

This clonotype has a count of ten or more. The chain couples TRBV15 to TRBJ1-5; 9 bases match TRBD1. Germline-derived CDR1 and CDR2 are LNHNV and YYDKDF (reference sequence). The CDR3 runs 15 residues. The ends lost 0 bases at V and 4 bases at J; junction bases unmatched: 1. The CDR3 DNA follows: TGTGCCACCAGCAGAGAGGGGACAGGGAATCAGCCCCAGCATTTT. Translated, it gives CATSREGTGNQPQHF.

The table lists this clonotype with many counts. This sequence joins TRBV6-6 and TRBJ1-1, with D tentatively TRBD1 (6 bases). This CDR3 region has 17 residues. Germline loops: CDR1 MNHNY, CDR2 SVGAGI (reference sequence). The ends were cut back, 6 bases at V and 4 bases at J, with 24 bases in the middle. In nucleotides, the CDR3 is TGTGCCAGCAGCTACCCCAACTACAGGGCCGGGGGCACTGAAGCTTTCTTT. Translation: CASSYPNYRAGGTEAFF.

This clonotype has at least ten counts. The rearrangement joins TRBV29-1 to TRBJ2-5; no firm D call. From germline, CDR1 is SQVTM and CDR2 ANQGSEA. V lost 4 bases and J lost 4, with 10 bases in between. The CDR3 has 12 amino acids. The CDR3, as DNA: TGCAGCGTTGCCCTCAGTCGAGAGACCCAGTACTTC. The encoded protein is CSVALSRETQYF.

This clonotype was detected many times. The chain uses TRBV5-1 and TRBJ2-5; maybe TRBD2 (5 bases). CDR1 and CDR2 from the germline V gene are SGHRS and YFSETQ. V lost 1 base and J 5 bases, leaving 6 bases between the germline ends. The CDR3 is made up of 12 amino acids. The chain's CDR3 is CASSLRDETQYF. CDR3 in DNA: TGCGCCAGCAGCTTGCGGGATGAGACCCAGTACTTC. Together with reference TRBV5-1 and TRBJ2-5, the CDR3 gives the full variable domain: KAGVTQTPRYLIKTRGQQVTLSCSPISGHRSVSWYQQTPGQGLQFLFEYFSETQRNKGNFPGRFSGRQFSNSRSEMNVSTLELGDSALYLCASSLRDETQYFGPGTRLLVL.

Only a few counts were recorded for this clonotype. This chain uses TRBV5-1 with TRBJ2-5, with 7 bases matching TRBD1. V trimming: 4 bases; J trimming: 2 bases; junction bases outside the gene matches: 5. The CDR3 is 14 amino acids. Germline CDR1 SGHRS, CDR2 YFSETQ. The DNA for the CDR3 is TGCGCCAGCAGCCACTCGGGACAGCAAGAGACCCAGTACTTC. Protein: CASSHSGQQETQYF.

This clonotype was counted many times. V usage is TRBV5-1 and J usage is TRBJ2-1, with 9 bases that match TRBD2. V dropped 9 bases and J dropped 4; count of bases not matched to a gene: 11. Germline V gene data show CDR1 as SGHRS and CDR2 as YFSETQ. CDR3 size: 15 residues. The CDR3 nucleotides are TGCGCCACCCGAATGACTAGCGGAGAATACAATGAGCAGTTCTTC. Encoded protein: CATRMTSGEYNEQFF.

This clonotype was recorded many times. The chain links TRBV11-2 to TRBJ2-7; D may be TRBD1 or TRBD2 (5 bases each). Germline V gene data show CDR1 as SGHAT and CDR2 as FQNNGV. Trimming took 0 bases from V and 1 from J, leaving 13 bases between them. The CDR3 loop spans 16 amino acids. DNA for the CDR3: TGTGCCAGCAGCTTAGAACAACTCTGGGGGTCCTACGAGCAGTACTTC. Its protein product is CASSLEQLWGSYEQYF.

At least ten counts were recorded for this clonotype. CDR3: CSVGGRDRGPNEQFF. The CDR3 DNA sequence: TGCAGCGTTGGGGGCCGGGACAGGGGGCCCAATGAGCAGTTCTTC. The genes are TRBV29-1 and TRBJ2-1; 12 positions match TRBD1. Germline assignment: CDR1 SQVTM and CDR2 ANQGSEA. Germline trimming cut 4 bases from V and 6 bases from J; bases unmatched to any gene: 7. The CDR3 runs to 15 residues.

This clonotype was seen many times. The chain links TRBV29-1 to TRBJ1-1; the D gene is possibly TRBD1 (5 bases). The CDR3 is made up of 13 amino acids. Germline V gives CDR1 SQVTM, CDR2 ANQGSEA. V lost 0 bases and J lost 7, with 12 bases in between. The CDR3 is CSVEEMAGSEAFF. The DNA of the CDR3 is TGCAGCGTTGAAGAAATGGCAGGGAGTGAAGCTTTCTTT.